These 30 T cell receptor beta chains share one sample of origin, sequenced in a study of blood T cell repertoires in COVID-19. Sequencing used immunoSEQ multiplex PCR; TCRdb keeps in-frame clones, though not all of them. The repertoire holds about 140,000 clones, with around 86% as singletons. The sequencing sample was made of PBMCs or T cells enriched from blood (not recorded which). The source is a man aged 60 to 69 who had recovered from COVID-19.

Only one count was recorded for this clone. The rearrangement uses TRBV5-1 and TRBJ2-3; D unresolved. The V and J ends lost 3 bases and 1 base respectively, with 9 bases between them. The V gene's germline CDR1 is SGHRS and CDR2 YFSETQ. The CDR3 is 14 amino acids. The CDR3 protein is CASSSRYGTDTQYF. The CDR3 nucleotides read TGCGCCAGCAGCTCTCGGTACGGCACAGATACGCAGTATTTT.

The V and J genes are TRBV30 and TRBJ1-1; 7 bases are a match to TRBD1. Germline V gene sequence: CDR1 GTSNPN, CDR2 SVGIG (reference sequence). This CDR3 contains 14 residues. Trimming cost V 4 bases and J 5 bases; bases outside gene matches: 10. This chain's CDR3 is CAWKRGRSRTEAFF. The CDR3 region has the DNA TGTGCCTGGAAAAGGGGGCGAAGTCGAACTGAAGCTTTCTTT.

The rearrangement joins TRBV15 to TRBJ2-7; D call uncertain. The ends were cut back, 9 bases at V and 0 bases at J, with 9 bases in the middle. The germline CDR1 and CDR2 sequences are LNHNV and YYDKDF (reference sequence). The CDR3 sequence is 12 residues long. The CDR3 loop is CATGASSYEQYF. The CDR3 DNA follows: TGTGCCACGGGCGCCAGCTCCTACGAGCAGTACTTC.

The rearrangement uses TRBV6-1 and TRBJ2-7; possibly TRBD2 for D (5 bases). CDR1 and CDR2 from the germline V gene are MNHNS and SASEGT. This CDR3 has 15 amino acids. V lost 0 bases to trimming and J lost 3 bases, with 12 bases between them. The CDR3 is CASSEASGSVYEQYF. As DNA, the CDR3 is TGTGCCAGCAGTGAAGCAAGTGGTAGCGTCTACGAGCAGTACTTC.

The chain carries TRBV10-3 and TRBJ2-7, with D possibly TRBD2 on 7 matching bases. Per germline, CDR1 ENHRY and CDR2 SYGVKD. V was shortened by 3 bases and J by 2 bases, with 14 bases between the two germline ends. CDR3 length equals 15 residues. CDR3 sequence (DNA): TGTGCCATCAGTGAAGGGCGGGGGCTTGCCTACGAGCAGTACTTC. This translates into CAISEGRGLAYEQYF.

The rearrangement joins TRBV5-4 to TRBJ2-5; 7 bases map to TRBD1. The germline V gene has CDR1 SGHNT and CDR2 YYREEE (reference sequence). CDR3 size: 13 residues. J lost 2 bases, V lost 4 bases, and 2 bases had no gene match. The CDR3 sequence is CASSGDSQETQYF. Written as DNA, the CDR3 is TGTGCCAGCAGCGGGGACAGTCAAGAGACCCAGTACTTC.

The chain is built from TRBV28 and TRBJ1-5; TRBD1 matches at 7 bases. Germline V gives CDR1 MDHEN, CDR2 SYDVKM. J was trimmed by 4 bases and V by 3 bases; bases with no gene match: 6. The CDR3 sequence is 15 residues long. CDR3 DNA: TGTGCCAGCAGTTTCATCTCAGGGGGGAATCAGCCCCAGCATTTT. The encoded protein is CASSFISGGNQPQHF.

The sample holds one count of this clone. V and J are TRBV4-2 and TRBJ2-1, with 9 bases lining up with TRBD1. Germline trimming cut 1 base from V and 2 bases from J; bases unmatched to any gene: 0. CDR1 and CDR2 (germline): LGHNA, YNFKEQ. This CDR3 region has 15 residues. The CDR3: CASSQGQGAYNEQFF. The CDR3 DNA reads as TGTGCCAGCAGCCAAGGACAGGGGGCCTACAATGAGCAGTTCTTC.

The CDR3 is CASSRSSGDGETQYF. The CDR3 DNA is TGTGCCAGCAGTAGGTCTAGCGGGGACGGAGAGACCCAGTACTTC. V and J are TRBV2 and TRBJ2-5, with 9 nucleotides matching TRBD2. The CDR3 is made up of 15 amino acids. The germline gives CDR1 SNHLY, CDR2 FYNNEI. The junction had 8 bases not matched to a gene; V was cut back by 5 bases and J by 4 bases.

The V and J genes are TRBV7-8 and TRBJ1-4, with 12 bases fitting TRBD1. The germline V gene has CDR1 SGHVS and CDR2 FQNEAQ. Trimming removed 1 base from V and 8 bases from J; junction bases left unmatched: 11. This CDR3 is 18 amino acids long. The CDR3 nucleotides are TGTGCCAGCAGCTTAGTTGGGACAGGGGGCCCCTTAAGGGAAAAACTGTTTTTT. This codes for CASSLVGTGGPLREKLFF.

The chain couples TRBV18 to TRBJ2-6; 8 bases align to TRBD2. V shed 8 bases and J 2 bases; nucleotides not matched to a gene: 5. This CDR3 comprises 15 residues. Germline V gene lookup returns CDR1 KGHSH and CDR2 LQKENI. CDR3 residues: CASRPGGTGANVLTF. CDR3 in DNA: TGTGCCAGCCGTCCGGGGGGGACTGGGGCCAACGTCCTGACTTTC.

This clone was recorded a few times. CDR3 protein: CASSMRERTGPHF. The CDR3 DNA sequence: TGTGCCAGTAGTATGAGGGAAAGGACAGGGCCGCATTTT. The chain is built from TRBV19 and TRBJ1-5; 8 bases line up with TRBD1. CDR1 and CDR2 (germline): LNHDA, SQIVND (reference sequence). This CDR3 is built from 13 residues. V gave up 3 bases and J gave up 15 bases; unmatched junction bases: 10.

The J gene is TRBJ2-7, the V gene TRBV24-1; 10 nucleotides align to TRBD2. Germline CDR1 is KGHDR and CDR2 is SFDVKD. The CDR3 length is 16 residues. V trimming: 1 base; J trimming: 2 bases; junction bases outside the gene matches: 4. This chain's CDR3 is CATSDFSSGGTYEQYF. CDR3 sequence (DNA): TGTGCCACCAGTGATTTCTCTAGCGGGGGAACCTACGAGCAGTACTTC.

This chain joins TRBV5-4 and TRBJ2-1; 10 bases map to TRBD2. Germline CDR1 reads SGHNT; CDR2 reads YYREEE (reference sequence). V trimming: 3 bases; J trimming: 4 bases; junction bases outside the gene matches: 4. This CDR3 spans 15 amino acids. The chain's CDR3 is CASSSQAGGYNEQFF. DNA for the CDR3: TGTGCCAGCAGCTCCCAAGCGGGGGGGTACAATGAGCAGTTCTTC.

The CDR3 region has the DNA TGTGCCATCAGTGACCGGGGGGGACGGAAAGAGACCCAGTACTTC. Translation: CAISDRGGRKETQYF. The V call is TRBV10-3, the J call TRBJ2-5, with TRBD2 identical over 8 bases. The CDR3 totals 15 residues. Germline loops: CDR1 ENHRY, CDR2 SYGVKD. V dropped 3 bases and J dropped 3; count of bases not matched to a gene: 6.

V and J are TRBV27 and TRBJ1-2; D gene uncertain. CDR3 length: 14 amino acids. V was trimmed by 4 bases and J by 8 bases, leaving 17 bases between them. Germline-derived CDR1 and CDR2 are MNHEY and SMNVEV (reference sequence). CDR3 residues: CASSSISPWAGYTF. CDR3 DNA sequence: TGTGCCAGCAGTTCCATATCCCCATGGGCAGGCTACACCTTC.

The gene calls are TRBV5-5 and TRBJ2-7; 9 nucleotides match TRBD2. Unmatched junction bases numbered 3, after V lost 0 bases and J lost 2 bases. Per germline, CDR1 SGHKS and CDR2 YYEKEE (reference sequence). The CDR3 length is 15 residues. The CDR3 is CASSLDGGGAYEQYF. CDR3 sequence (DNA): TGTGCCAGCAGCTTGGACGGCGGGGGGGCCTACGAGCAGTACTTC.

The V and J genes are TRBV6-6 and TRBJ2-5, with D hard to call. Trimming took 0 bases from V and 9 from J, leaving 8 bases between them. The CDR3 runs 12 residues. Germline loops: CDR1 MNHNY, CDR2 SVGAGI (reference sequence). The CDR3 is CASSYSKRAQYF. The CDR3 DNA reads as TGTGCCAGCAGTTACTCAAAGAGAGCCCAGTACTTC.

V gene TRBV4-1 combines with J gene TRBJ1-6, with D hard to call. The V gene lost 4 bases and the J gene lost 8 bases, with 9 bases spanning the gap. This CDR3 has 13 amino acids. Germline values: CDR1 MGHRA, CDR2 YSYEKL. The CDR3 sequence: CASSPRGYSPLHF. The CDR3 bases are TGCGCCAGCAGCCCCCGGGGTTATTCACCCCTCCACTTT.

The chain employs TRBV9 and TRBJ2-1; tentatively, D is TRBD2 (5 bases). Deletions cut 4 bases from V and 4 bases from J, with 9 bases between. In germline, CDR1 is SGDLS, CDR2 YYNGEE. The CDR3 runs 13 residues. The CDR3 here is CASSPTSYNEQFF. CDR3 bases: TGTGCCAGCAGCCCTACTAGTTACAATGAGCAGTTCTTC.

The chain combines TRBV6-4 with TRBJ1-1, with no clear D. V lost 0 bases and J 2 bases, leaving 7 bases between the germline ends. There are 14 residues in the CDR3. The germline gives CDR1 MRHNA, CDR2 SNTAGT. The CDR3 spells CASSDSSVNTEAFF. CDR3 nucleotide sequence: TGTGCCAGCAGTGACTCATCCGTTAACACTGAAGCTTTCTTT.

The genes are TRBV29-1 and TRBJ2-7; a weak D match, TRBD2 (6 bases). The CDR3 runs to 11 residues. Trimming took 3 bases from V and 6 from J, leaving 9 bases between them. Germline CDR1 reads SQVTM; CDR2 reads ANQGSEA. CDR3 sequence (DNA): TGCAGCGTTGACCGGGGGAGCGAGCAGTACTTC. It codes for CSVDRGSEQYF.

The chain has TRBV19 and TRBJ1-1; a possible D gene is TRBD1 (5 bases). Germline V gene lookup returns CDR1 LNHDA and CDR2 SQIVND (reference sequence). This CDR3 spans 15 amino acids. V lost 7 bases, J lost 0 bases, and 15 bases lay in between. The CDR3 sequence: CASTEGRGVNTEAFF. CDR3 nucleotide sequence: TGTGCCAGTACTGAAGGGCGGGGGGTGAACACTGAAGCTTTCTTT.

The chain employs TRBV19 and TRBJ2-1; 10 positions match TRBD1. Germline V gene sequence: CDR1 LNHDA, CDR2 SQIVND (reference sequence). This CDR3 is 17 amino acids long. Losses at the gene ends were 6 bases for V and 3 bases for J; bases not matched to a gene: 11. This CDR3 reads CASRVIWGQGNYNEQFF. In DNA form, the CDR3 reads TGTGCCAGTAGGGTCATTTGGGGACAGGGGAACTACAATGAGCAGTTCTTC.

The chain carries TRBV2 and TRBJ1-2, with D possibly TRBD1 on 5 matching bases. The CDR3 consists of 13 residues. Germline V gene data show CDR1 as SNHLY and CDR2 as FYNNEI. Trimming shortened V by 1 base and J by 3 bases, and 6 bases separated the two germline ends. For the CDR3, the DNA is TGTGCCAGCAGTGAAGGCAGGGACTATGGCTACACCTTC. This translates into CASSEGRDYGYTF.

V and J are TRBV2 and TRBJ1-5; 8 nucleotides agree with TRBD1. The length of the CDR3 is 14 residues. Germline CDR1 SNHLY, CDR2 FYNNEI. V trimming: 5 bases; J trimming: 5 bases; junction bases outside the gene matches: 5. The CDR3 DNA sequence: TGTGCCAGCAGTTCCCGGGACAGGTATCAGCCCCAGCATTTT. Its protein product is CASSSRDRYQPQHF.

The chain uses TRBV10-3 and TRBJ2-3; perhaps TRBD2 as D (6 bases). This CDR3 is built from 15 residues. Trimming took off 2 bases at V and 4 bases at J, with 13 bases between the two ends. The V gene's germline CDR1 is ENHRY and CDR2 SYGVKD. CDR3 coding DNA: TGTGCCATCAGTGAGCAACCGGGAGCGTCAGATACGCAGTATTTT. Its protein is CAISEQPGASDTQYF.

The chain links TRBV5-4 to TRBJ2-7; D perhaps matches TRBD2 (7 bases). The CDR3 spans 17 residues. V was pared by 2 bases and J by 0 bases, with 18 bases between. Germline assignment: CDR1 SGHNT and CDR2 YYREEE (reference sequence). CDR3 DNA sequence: TGTGCCAGCAGCTTAACCCGGGGGGCGGATAACTCCTACGAGCAGTACTTC. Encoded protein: CASSLTRGADNSYEQYF.

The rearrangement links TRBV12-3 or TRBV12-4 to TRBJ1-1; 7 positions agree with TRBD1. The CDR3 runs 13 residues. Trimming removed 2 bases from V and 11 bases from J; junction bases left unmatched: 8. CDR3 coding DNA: TGTGCCAGCAGTTTAACGTCGACAGGGAGGGCTTTCTTT. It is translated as CASSLTSTGRAFF.

CDR3 in amino acids: CASRGTFEQFF. In DNA, the CDR3 is TGTGCCAGCAGGGGGACTTTTGAGCAGTTCTTC. The rearrangement links TRBV12-3 or TRBV12-4 to TRBJ2-1; a possible D gene is TRBD2 (6 bases). V lost 6 bases to trimming and J lost 9 bases, with 9 bases between them. The CDR3 is 11 residues long.